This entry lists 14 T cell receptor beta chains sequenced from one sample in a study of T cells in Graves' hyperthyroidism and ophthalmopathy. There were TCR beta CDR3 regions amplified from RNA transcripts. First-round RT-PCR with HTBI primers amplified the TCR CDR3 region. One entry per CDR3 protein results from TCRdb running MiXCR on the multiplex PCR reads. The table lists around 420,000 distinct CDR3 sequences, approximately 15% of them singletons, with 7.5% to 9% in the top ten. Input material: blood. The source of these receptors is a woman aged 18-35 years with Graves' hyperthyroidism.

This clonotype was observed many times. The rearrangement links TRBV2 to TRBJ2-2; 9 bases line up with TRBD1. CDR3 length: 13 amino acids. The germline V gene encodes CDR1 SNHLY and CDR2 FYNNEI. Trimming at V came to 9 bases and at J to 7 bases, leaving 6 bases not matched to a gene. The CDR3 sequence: CASKQGANGELFF. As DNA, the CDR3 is TGTGCCAGTAAACAGGGGGCGAACGGGGAGCTGTTTTTT.

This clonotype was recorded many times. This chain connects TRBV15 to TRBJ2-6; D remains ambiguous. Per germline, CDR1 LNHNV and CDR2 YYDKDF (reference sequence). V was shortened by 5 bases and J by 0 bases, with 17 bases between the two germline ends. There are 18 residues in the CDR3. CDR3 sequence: CATSPKGAHGSGANVLTF. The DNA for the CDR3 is TGTGCCACCAGCCCCAAAGGAGCCCACGGCTCTGGGGCCAACGTCCTGACTTTC.

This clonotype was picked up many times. DNA for the CDR3: TGTGCCAGCAGCGTAACAGGCACCGGGGAGCTGTTTTTT. It codes for CASSVTGTGELFF. The rearrangement links TRBV9 to TRBJ2-2, with D possibly being TRBD1 (5 bases). Per germline, CDR1 SGDLS and CDR2 YYNGEE. This CDR3 is built from 13 residues. V lost 1 base to trimming and J lost 4 bases, with 5 bases between them.

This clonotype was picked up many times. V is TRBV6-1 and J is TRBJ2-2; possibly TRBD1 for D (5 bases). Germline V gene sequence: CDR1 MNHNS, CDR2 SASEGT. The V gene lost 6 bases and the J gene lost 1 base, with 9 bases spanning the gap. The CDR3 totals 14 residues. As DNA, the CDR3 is TGTGCCAGCAGACCTACAGGGAACACCGGGGAGCTGTTTTTT. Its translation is CASRPTGNTGELFF.

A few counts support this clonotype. The DNA of the CDR3 is TGTGCCAGCAGCTTCCAGGGAAGACTAGCGGGGGGGTCAGATACGCAGTATTTT. Translated, it gives CASSFQGRLAGGSDTQYF. The rearrangement links TRBV4-2 to TRBJ2-3, with TRBD2 matching over 14 bases. V lost 5 bases, J lost 4 bases, and 11 bases stayed unmatched. This CDR3 region has 18 residues. Germline V gives CDR1 LGHNA, CDR2 YNFKEQ.

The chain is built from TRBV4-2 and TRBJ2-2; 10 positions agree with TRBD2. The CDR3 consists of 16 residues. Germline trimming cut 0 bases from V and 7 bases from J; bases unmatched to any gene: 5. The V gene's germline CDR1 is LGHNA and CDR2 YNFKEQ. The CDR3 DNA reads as TGTGCCAGCAGCCAAGACCTAGCGGGAGAAAACGGGGAGCTGTTTTTT. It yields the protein CASSQDLAGENGELFF.

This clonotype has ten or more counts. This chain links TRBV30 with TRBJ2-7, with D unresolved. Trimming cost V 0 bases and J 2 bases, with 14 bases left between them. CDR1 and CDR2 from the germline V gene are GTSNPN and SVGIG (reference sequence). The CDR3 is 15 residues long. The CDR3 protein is CAWSVDRTAPYEQYF. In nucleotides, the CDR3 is TGTGCCTGGAGTGTGGATAGAACCGCTCCCTACGAGCAGTACTTC.

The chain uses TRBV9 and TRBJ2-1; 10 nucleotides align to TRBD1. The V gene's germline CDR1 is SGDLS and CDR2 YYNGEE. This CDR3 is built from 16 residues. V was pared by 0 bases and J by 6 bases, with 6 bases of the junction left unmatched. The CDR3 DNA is TGTGCCAGCAGCGTAGTCGGGACAGGGGTGGTCAATGAGCAGTTCTTC. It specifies CASSVVGTGVVNEQFF.

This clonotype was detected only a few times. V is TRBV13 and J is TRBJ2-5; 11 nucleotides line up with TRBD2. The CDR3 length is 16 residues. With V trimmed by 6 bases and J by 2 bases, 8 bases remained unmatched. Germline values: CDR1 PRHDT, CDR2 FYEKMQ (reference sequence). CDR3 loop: CASSFTGTSGQETQYF. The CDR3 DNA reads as TGTGCCAGCAGTTTCACCGGGACTAGCGGACAAGAGACCCAGTACTTC.

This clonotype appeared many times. The CDR3 loop is CSASLGVSGNTIYF. CDR3 sequence (DNA): TGCAGTGCTAGTTTAGGCGTTTCTGGAAACACCATATATTTT. The chain recombines TRBV20-1 with TRBJ1-3; D is unclear. The CDR3 has 14 amino acids. The germline gives CDR1 DFQATT, CDR2 SNEGSKA (reference sequence). With 3 bases removed from V and 1 base from J, the gap between germline ends came to 10 bases.

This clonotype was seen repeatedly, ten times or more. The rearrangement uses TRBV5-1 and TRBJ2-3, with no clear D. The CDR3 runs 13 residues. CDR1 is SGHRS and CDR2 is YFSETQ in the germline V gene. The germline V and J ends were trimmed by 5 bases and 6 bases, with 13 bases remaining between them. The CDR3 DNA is TGCGCCAGCAGGGGAATGGGTGAGGATACGCAGTATTTT. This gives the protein CASRGMGEDTQYF.

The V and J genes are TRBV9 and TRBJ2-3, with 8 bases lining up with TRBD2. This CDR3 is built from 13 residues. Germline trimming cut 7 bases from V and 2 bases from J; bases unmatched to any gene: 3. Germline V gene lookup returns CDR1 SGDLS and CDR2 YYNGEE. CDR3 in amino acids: CASQREHTDTQYF. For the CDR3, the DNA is TGTGCCAGCCAGCGGGAGCACACAGATACGCAGTATTTT.

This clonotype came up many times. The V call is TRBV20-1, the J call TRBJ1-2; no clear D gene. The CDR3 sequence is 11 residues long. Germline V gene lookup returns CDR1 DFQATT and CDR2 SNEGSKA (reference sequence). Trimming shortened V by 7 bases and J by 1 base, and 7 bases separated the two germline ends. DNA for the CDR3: TGCAGTGGCGGCGGTAACTATGGCTACACCTTC. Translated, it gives CSGGGNYGYTF.

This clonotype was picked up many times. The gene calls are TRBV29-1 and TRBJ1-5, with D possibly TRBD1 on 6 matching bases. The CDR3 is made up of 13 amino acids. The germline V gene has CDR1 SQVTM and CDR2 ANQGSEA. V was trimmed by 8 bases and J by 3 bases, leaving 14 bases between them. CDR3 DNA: TGCAGCACCGGATCAGGGGTCAATCAGCCCCAGCATTTT. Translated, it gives CSTGSGVNQPQHF.